This T cell receptor (beta chain) came from a study of early T cells in non-severe SARS-CoV-2 infection. This clonotype was counted many times. Attached unique molecular identifiers marked individual cDNA molecules. TCRdb re-derived calls from the 5' RACE reads in MiXCR, one entry per CDR3 protein. The sample lists 85,000 to 100,000 distinct CDR3 sequences, roughly an eighth occurring once. Germline V CDR1 and CDR2: MDHEN, SYDVKM. The CDR3 consists of 20 residues. V shed 3 bases, J shed 2 bases, and the junction held 16 bases outside the gene matches. The receptor was derived from an adult who was a healthcare worker with PCR-confirmed SARS-CoV-2 infection or an uninfected control (not recorded which). J is TRBJ1-5 and V is TRBV28; 10 bases map to TRBD1. Sequenced: whole blood. The CDR3 protein is CASSFPLGTGAPEGNQPQHF. As DNA, the CDR3 is TGTGCCAGCAGTTTCCCACTCGGGACAGGGGCCCCGGAAGGCAATCAGCCCCAGCATTTT.